This entry lists 25 T cell receptor beta chains sequenced from one sample in a study of T-cell reconstitution after alpha-beta-depleted transplantation in children. As it was prepared, the TCRbeta library received unique molecular identifiers. TCRdb redid the calling of the PCR reads with MiXCR, one entry per CDR3 protein. Altogether approximately 300,000 distinct CDR3 sequences are present, about a tenth being singletons, with the ten largest covering around 7.5%. The starting material was PBMCs, obtained before TCRalphabeta/CD19-depleted stem cell transplant. The receptors come from a boy under two years old with acute myeloid leukemia, due to receive a stem cell transplant.

In its sample, this clonotype was seen a few times. The rearrangement links TRBV18 to TRBJ2-2, with 9 bases matching TRBD2. Germline V lookup: CDR1 KGHSH, CDR2 LQKENI. The CDR3 has 17 amino acids. Trimming at V came to 4 bases and at J to 5 bases, leaving 11 bases not matched to a gene. The DNA of the CDR3 is TGTGCCAGCTCACTCACCCCCAGGACTAGCGCTACCGGGGAGCTGTTTTTT. This encodes CASSLTPRTSATGELFF.

There are many counts of this clonotype. The rearrangement joins TRBV19 to TRBJ2-7; 8 bases fit TRBD1. The J segment lost 2 bases and the V segment lost 5 bases, leaving 2 bases of the junction unmatched. The germline CDR1 and CDR2 sequences are LNHDA and SQIVND (reference sequence). The CDR3 runs 13 residues. CDR3: CASSRDRTYEQYF. In DNA form, the CDR3 reads TGTGCCAGTAGTCGGGACAGGACCTACGAGCAGTACTTC.

The chain is built from TRBV12-3 or TRBV12-4 and TRBJ1-3, with TRBD1 matching 8 bases. The CDR3 loop spans 15 amino acids. V lost 3 bases to trimming and J lost 3 bases; unmatched junction nucleotides: 4. The CDR3 sequence: CASSFAGQGGNTIYF. The CDR3 coding sequence is TGTGCCAGCAGTTTCGCCGGACAGGGTGGAAACACCATATATTTT.

This clonotype has only a few counts. The chain combines TRBV28 with TRBJ1-1; 7 nucleotides agree with TRBD1. V trimming: 3 bases; J trimming: 3 bases; junction bases outside the gene matches: 4. This CDR3 comprises 14 residues. From germline, CDR1 is MDHEN and CDR2 SYDVKM. CDR3 loop: CASSFDQGDTEAFF. CDR3 bases: TGTGCCAGCAGTTTTGATCAGGGGGACACTGAAGCTTTCTTT.

Remarks on this clonotype: It may be a read error: a sequence one base away is much more abundant. The V and J genes are TRBV6-1 and TRBJ1-1; the D is unclear. CDR3 size: 12 residues. Germline CDR1 is MNHNS and CDR2 is SASEGT. The ends were cut back, 3 bases at V and 7 bases at J, with 9 bases in the middle. The CDR3 coding sequence is TGTGCCAGCAGTGAGATAGTGAATGAAGCTTTCTTT. Protein sequence: CASSEIVNEAFF.

In the case of this clonotype: A clone one base away is much larger, so this may be a read error. CDR3 loop: CATSDYLYAEAFF. In DNA form, the CDR3 reads TGTGCCACCAGTGACTACCTATACGCAGAAGCTTTCTTT. The gene calls are TRBV24-1 and TRBJ1-1; D gene ambiguous. Germline lookup yields CDR1 KGHDR and CDR2 SFDVKD. V shed 4 bases and J shed 8 bases, with 13 bases lying between them. The CDR3 spans 13 residues.

The chain couples TRBV13 to TRBJ2-4; D is unresolved. The germline gives CDR1 PRHDT, CDR2 FYEKMQ (reference sequence). The CDR3 has 15 amino acids. V shed 5 bases and J shed 1 base, with 12 bases lying between them. CDR3 loop: CASSLTPAAKNIQYF. The CDR3 nucleotides read TGTGCCAGCAGCCTGACCCCGGCCGCCAAAAACATTCAGTACTTC.

The V call is TRBV12-5, the J call TRBJ2-7, with 7 bases matching TRBD1. This CDR3 is 13 amino acids long. J lost 2 bases, V lost 6 bases, and 4 bases had no gene match. Germline CDR1 is LGHNT and CDR2 is FRNRAP. CDR3 DNA: TGTGCTAGTGGACGACAGGGAACCTACGAGCAGTACTTC. Amino acids: CASGRQGTYEQYF. Full variable domain (rest looked up from reference TRBV12-5 and TRBJ2-7): DARVTQTPRHKVTEMGQEVTMRCQPILGHNTVFWYRQTMMQGLELLAYFRNRAPLDDSGMPKDRFSAEMPDATLATLKIQPSEPRDSAVYFCASGRQGTYEQYFGPGTRLTVT.

This clonotype was counted ten times or more. The chain links TRBV7-2 to TRBJ2-2; possibly TRBD2 for D (7 bases). This CDR3 is 15 amino acids long. V lost 1 base, J lost 5 bases, and 11 bases lay in between. Germline-derived CDR1 and CDR2 are SGHTA and FQGNSA. The CDR3 protein is CASSLGAGATGELFF. The CDR3 bases are TGTGCCAGCAGCTTAGGCGCGGGGGCTACCGGGGAGCTGTTTTTT.

This clonotype was picked up a small number of times. The chain joins TRBV5-1 to TRBJ1-1; 7 bases line up with TRBD1. Trimming at V came to 4 bases and at J to 3 bases, leaving 9 bases not matched to a gene. CDR1 is SGHRS, CDR2 YFSETQ, per germline. The CDR3 sequence is 15 residues long. CDR3 loop: CASSPLQGLDTEAFF. The DNA for the CDR3 is TGCGCCAGCAGCCCTTTACAGGGGCTGGACACTGAAGCTTTCTTT.

This clonotype has only a few counts. The chain joins TRBV3-1 to TRBJ2-2; TRBD2 matches at 13 bases. This CDR3 region has 17 residues. Germline loops: CDR1 LGHDT, CDR2 YNNKEL (reference sequence). Germline trimming cut 0 bases from V and 5 bases from J; bases unmatched to any gene: 3. The CDR3 nucleotides read TGTGCCAGCAGCCAAGATGGGACTAGCGGGATTACCGGGGAGCTGTTTTTT. Its protein product is CASSQDGTSGITGELFF.

This clonotype came up a few times. V usage is TRBV3-1 and J usage is TRBJ1-2; 7 bases are shared with TRBD1. Germline V gene sequence: CDR1 LGHDT, CDR2 YNNKEL (reference sequence). V gave up 7 bases and J gave up 0 bases; unmatched junction bases: 8. The CDR3 extends over 15 amino acids. The CDR3 reads CASKKTGTTNYGYTF. DNA of the CDR3: TGTGCCAGCAAAAAGACAGGGACCACTAACTATGGCTACACCTTC.

This clonotype was seen repeatedly, ten times or more. The rearrangement uses TRBV5-1 and TRBJ2-1, with D possibly TRBD1 on 6 matching bases. Germline CDR1 reads SGHRS; CDR2 reads YFSETQ. This CDR3 contains 14 residues. V lost 0 bases to trimming and J lost 7 bases, with 11 bases between them. CDR3 amino acids: CASSLGGPGNEQFF. CDR3 in DNA: TGCGCCAGCAGCTTGGGGGGGCCCGGGAATGAGCAGTTCTTC.

This clonotype came up many times. The chain has TRBV7-6 and TRBJ1-3; no reliable D call. This CDR3 comprises 15 residues. Germline values: CDR1 SGHVS, CDR2 FNYEAQ. Between the trimmed V and J ends, which lost 5 bases and 4 bases, there was a span of 15 bases. The CDR3 protein is CASSPTTSMGNTIYF. DNA of the CDR3: TGTGCCAGCAGCCCAACGACATCGATGGGAAACACCATATATTTT.

This clonotype came up a few times. The chain links TRBV9 to TRBJ2-2, with D perhaps assigned TRBD1 or TRBD2 (6 bases each). The CDR3 totals 14 residues. CDR1 and CDR2 from the germline V gene are SGDLS and YYNGEE. The ends were cut back, 4 bases at V and 6 bases at J, with 13 bases in the middle. CDR3 loop: CASSPPGGPGELFF. In DNA, the CDR3 is TGTGCCAGCAGCCCACCCGGGGGCCCCGGGGAGCTGTTTTTT.

With regard to this clonotype: One base away lies a much larger clone, so this may be a sequencing read error. V and J are TRBV28 and TRBJ2-1, with TRBD1 identical over 8 bases. The V segment lost 6 bases and the J segment 5 bases; nucleotides outside the gene matches: 9. CDR1 and CDR2 from the germline V gene are MDHEN and SYDVKM. The CDR3 runs to 15 residues. DNA of the CDR3: TGTGCCAGCAGAACCGGGACAGGTCCCCACAATGAGCAGTTCTTC. Protein: CASRTGTGPHNEQFF.

V is TRBV6-5 and J is TRBJ1-6; D is unclear. CDR1 and CDR2 (germline): MNHEY, SVGAGI. Trimming left V 6 bases short and J 0 bases short, with 18 bases between. The CDR3 spans 18 residues. This CDR3 reads CASSRRLDPSSYNSPLHF. As DNA, the CDR3 is TGTGCCAGCAGCCGAAGGCTTGACCCGAGCTCCTATAATTCACCCCTCCACTTT.

There are a few counts of this clonotype. The chain uses TRBV3-1 and TRBJ1-4; D may be TRBD1 (6 bases). In germline, CDR1 is LGHDT, CDR2 YNNKEL (reference sequence). V gave up 8 bases and J gave up 5 bases, with 27 bases separating them. This CDR3 is 18 amino acids long. The CDR3 protein is CASCFVASDSPFNEKLFF. The CDR3 nucleotides read TGTGCCAGCTGTTTCGTGGCCTCGGACAGCCCCTTCAATGAAAAACTGTTTTTT.

The CDR3 DNA follows: TGTGCCAGCAGCGATTCCGGGGCCTCCTACAATGAGCAGTTCTTC. It is translated as CASSDSGASYNEQFF. The chain carries TRBV7-6 and TRBJ2-1; D possibly matches TRBD1 or TRBD2 (5 bases each). Between the trimmed V and J ends, which lost 5 bases and 0 bases, there was a span of 11 bases. Germline V gives CDR1 SGHVS, CDR2 FNYEAQ. This CDR3 is built from 15 residues.

This clonotype showed up just a few times. The V and J genes are TRBV7-2 and TRBJ2-2; 10 bases line up with TRBD1. Trimming took 4 bases from V and 5 from J; bases not matched to a gene: 10. Looked up from germline, CDR1 is SGHTA and CDR2 is FQGNSA. This CDR3 spans 17 amino acids. CDR3 residues: CASSSNWDRGGTGELFF. CDR3 DNA: TGTGCCAGCAGCTCAAACTGGGACAGGGGCGGAACCGGGGAGCTGTTTTTT.

The sample holds many counts of this clonotype. The J gene is TRBJ1-3, the V gene TRBV6-1; D is undetermined. V lost 6 bases to trimming and J lost 0 bases, with 6 bases between them. CDR1 and CDR2 from the germline V gene are MNHNS and SASEGT. CDR3 length: 13 residues. The CDR3 sequence is CASSSRSGNTIYF. CDR3 nucleotide sequence: TGTGCCAGCAGCAGCCGCTCTGGAAACACCATATATTTT.

Ten or more counts support this clonotype. Here the CDR3 DNA reads TGTGCCAGCAGTGGAGAGGGAATGAACACTGAAGCTTTCTTT. It encodes CASSGEGMNTEAFF. The chain has TRBV6-4 and TRBJ1-1; no clear D gene. V lost 4 bases to trimming and J lost 0 bases, with 9 bases between them. The CDR3 loop spans 14 amino acids. Germline-derived CDR1 and CDR2 are MRHNA and SNTAGT.

This chain connects TRBV7-8 to TRBJ1-4, with TRBD1 as a possible D gene (5 bases). V lost 5 bases to trimming and J lost 5 bases, with 15 bases between them. The CDR3 has 15 amino acids. Germline V gene data show CDR1 as SGHVS and CDR2 as FQNEAQ. DNA of the CDR3: TGTGCCAGCAGCCTCCTGAGGGGATCAAATGAAAAACTGTTTTTT. Amino acid sequence: CASSLLRGSNEKLFF.

For this clonotype: A clone one base away is much larger, so this may be a read error. The V gene is TRBV6-5, the J gene TRBJ2-2; D is possibly TRBD1 or TRBD2 (5 bases each). The CDR3 extends over 15 amino acids. Germline loops: CDR1 MNHEY, CDR2 SVGAGI. The CDR3 is CASSYRGARTGDLFF. In DNA, the CDR3 is TGTGCCAGCAGTTACAGAGGGGCAAGGACCGGGGACCTGTTTTTT.

This clonotype was observed many times. CDR3 coding DNA: TGTGCCAGCATCACGACCGATAGCAATGAGCAGTTCTTC. This gives the protein CASITTDSNEQFF. The chain carries TRBV12-3 or TRBV12-4 and TRBJ2-1; D call uncertain. The CDR3 sequence is 13 residues long. Deletions cut 7 bases from V and 6 bases from J, with 13 bases between.